A single sample gave rise to the 29 T cell receptor beta chains below, sequenced in a study of sequential checkpoint blockade in melanoma. The treatment: randomized to nivolumab then ipilimumab (arm A) or the reverse (arm B). Profiling relied on immunoSEQ multiplex PCR, and the TCRdb table lists in-frame clones only, not all of them. The data show fewer than 20,000 clones, less than 30% seen once. The sequences come from tumor tissue (inferred from file names), collected from a patient given nivolumab and ipilimumab in sequence. The receptors shown here come from a human donor with melanoma.

The V call is TRBV5-1, the J call TRBJ2-7; D unresolved. This CDR3 has 14 amino acids. Trimming removed 0 bases at V and 2 bases at J, with 9 bases between. Germline-derived CDR1 and CDR2 are SGHRS and YFSETQ. The CDR3, as DNA: TGCGCCAGCAGCTTGGATGGCAGTACCTACGAGCAGTACTTC. Residues: CASSLDGSTYEQYF.

This clone was counted a few times. V gene TRBV28 combines with J gene TRBJ2-2, with D maybe TRBD2 (5 bases). This CDR3 has 15 residues. The V gene lost 3 bases and the J gene lost 4 bases, with 12 bases spanning the gap. CDR1 is MDHEN and CDR2 is SYDVKM in the germline V gene. The CDR3 nucleotides are TGTGCCAGCAGTTTTCCCGAGCGGCGCACCGGGGAGCTGTTTTTT. Translation gives CASSFPERRTGELFF.

The chain recombines TRBV19 with TRBJ2-7, with 13 positions matching TRBD2. V trimming: 1 base; J trimming: 2 bases; junction bases outside the gene matches: 5. Germline CDR1 is LNHDA and CDR2 is SQIVND (reference sequence). The CDR3 extends over 17 amino acids. The CDR3 loop reads CASSIGGTSGETYEQYF. In nucleotides, the CDR3 is TGTGCCAGTAGTATAGGTGGGACTAGCGGGGAAACCTACGAGCAGTACTTC.

The rearrangement joins TRBV29-1 to TRBJ1-2, with D possibly being TRBD1 (6 bases). Germline CDR1 and CDR2: SQVTM and ANQGSEA. Trimming took 3 bases from V and 6 from J, leaving 11 bases between them. The CDR3 covers 12 residues. CDR3 amino acids: CSVEAGADGYTF. The CDR3, as DNA: TGCAGCGTTGAGGCAGGGGCGGATGGCTACACCTTC.

The chain is built from TRBV11-3 and TRBJ1-1; weak D call: TRBD1 (6 bases). The CDR3 has 16 amino acids. Trimming pared 5 bases from V and 4 bases from J, leaving 20 bases between. The germline V gene has CDR1 SGHNT and CDR2 YENEEA. CDR3 DNA: TGTGCCAGCAGCCCGAGGGAGGGGGGTAGTGGCACTGAAGCTTTCTTT. Protein product: CASSPREGGSGTEAFF. The entire variable domain, with the rest obtained from reference TRBV11-3 and TRBJ1-1, is as follows: EAGVVQSPRYKIIEKKQPVAFWCNPISGHNTLYWYLQNLGQGPELLIRYENEEAVDDSQLPKDRFSAERLKGVDSTLKIQPAELGDSAVYLCASSPREGGSGTEAFFGQGTRLTVV.

Only a few counts were recorded for this clone. This chain uses TRBV9 with TRBJ2-1; no firm D call. The ends were cut back, 5 bases at V and 4 bases at J, with 7 bases in the middle. This CDR3 spans 12 amino acids. In germline, CDR1 is SGDLS, CDR2 YYNGEE. The CDR3 nucleotides are TGTGCCAGCAGAGAACGTTACAATGAGCAGTTCTTC. This translates into CASRERYNEQFF.

This clone was seen only a few times. The chain has TRBV11-3 and TRBJ2-5, with D possibly TRBD1 on 5 matching bases. Germline-derived CDR1 and CDR2 are SGHNT and YENEEA. With 5 bases removed from V and 4 bases from J, the gap between germline ends came to 14 bases. The CDR3 spans 14 residues. The CDR3 protein is CASSPGGAAETQYF. CDR3 DNA: TGTGCCAGCAGCCCGGGTGGGGCGGCAGAGACCCAGTACTTC.

This clone was picked up a small number of times. This chain links TRBV11-3 with TRBJ1-1; D possibly corresponds to TRBD1 (6 bases). In germline, CDR1 is SGHNT, CDR2 YENEEA. The V end lost 4 bases, the J end lost 5 bases, and 14 bases lay between the germline ends. The CDR3 is made up of 14 amino acids. The DNA for the CDR3 is TGTGCCAGCAGCTCCCCGGGGGGACATACTGAAGCTTTCTTT. It codes for CASSSPGGHTEAFF.

This clone was seen repeatedly, ten times or more. V usage is TRBV6-8 and J usage is TRBJ1-3; 7 bases line up with TRBD1. The CDR3 runs 14 residues. Germline V gene data show CDR1 as MNHGY and CDR2 as SAAAGT. V trimming: 7 bases; J trimming: 7 bases; junction bases outside the gene matches: 10. The CDR3 reads CASKTAQGGNTIYF. In DNA form, the CDR3 reads TGTGCCAGCAAAACCGCCCAGGGGGGGAACACCATATATTTT.

The J gene is TRBJ2-2, the V gene TRBV18, with D possibly TRBD2 on 6 matching bases. The CDR3 totals 14 residues. V was shortened by 0 bases and J by 15 bases, with 17 bases between the two germline ends. CDR1 KGHSH and CDR2 LQKENI come from the germline V gene. The CDR3 nucleotides are TGTGCCAGCTCACCACCGTGGTCGGCTAGCGACGTGTTTTTT. This translates into CASSPPWSASDVFF. Complete variable domain (other parts from reference TRBV18 and TRBJ2-2): NAGVMQNPRHLVRRRGQEARLRCSPMKGHSHVYWYRQLPEEGLKFMVYLQKENIIDESGMPKERFSAEFPKEGPSILRIQQVVRGDSAAYFCASSPPWSASDVFFGEGSRLTVL.

This chain uses TRBV28 with TRBJ2-3; possibly TRBD1 or TRBD2 for D (7 bases each). This CDR3 spans 15 amino acids. V lost 6 bases to trimming and J lost 3 bases, with 16 bases between them. Germline CDR1 and CDR2: MDHEN and SYDVKM. The CDR3 sequence is CASSRRQGGTDTQYF. The CDR3 coding sequence is TGTGCCAGCAGCAGAAGACAGGGAGGGACAGATACGCAGTATTTT.

The J gene is TRBJ1-1, the V gene TRBV9; unclear D gene. The germline V gene has CDR1 SGDLS and CDR2 YYNGEE. The CDR3 sequence is 14 residues long. Trimming stripped 1 base from V and 8 bases from J, with 15 bases between. CDR3 region: CASSVTALLGEAFF. CDR3 DNA: TGTGCCAGCAGCGTAACGGCTTTACTAGGGGAAGCTTTCTTT.

The CDR3 nucleotides read TGTGCCAGTAGCAGACAGGAGCTAGCGGGGGATTCGAACACCGGGGAGCTGTTTTTT. Translated: CASSRQELAGDSNTGELFF. The chain has TRBV19 and TRBJ2-2, with 10 bases identical to TRBD2. This CDR3 region has 19 residues. Germline assignment: CDR1 LNHDA and CDR2 SQIVND (reference sequence). After removal of 6 bases from V and 0 bases from J, the junction contained 13 bases not matched to a gene.

The CDR3 protein is CASSVGGQGYEQYF. The CDR3 DNA reads as TGTGCCAGCAGCGTAGGTGGACAGGGATACGAGCAGTACTTC. The chain combines TRBV9 with TRBJ2-7; TRBD1 aligns across 8 bases. Germline CDR1 and CDR2: SGDLS and YYNGEE. The length of the CDR3 is 14 residues. V trimming: 0 bases; J trimming: 4 bases; junction bases outside the gene matches: 3.

The sample holds many counts of this clone. The chain uses TRBV9 and TRBJ1-1, with no clear D. CDR3 length equals 13 residues. CDR1 SGDLS and CDR2 YYNGEE come from the germline V gene. Deletions cut 6 bases from V and 3 bases from J, with 12 bases between. This chain's CDR3 is CASTEDLDTEAFF. The DNA of the CDR3 is TGTGCCAGCACCGAGGACCTTGACACTGAAGCTTTCTTT. Based on the CDR3 plus reference TRBV9 and TRBJ1-1, the full variable domain is DSGVTQTPKHLITATGQRVTLRCSPRSGDLSVYWYQQSLDQGLQFLIQYYNGEERAKGNILERFSAQQFPDLHSELNLSSLELGDSALYFCASTEDLDTEAFFGQGTRLTVV.

V is TRBV11-3 and J is TRBJ2-1, with 9 bases aligning to TRBD1. Germline CDR1 is SGHNT and CDR2 is YENEEA. Trimming took 1 base from V and 7 from J; bases not matched to a gene: 8. The CDR3 has 16 amino acids. The DNA of the CDR3 is TGTGCCAGCAGCTTAGTCGGACAGGGGATAAGTAATGAGCAGTTCTTC. Protein: CASSLVGQGISNEQFF.

The rearrangement links TRBV6-8 to TRBJ1-6; a possible D gene is TRBD1 (6 bases). CDR3 length: 15 amino acids. V dropped 0 bases and J dropped 7 bases, with 10 bases sitting between them. The V gene's germline CDR1 is MNHGY and CDR2 SAAAGT. The DNA of the CDR3 is TGTGCCAGCAGTTACTCGACAGGATGGAATTCACCCCTCCACTTT. It codes for CASSYSTGWNSPLHF.

The chain recombines TRBV9 with TRBJ2-7; 10 bases map to TRBD2. This CDR3 is built from 16 residues. Unmatched junction bases numbered 9, after V lost 4 bases and J lost 2 bases. Germline assignment: CDR1 SGDLS and CDR2 YYNGEE. CDR3 sequence: CASSPRGSGGAYEQYF. Written as DNA, the CDR3 is TGTGCCAGCAGCCCCCGGGGGAGCGGGGGGGCCTACGAGCAGTACTTC.

This clone appeared a few times. V usage is TRBV11-3 and J usage is TRBJ2-3, with TRBD2 matching over 12 bases. The CDR3 has 16 amino acids. Germline V gene sequence: CDR1 SGHNT, CDR2 YENEEA. Trimming took 5 bases from V and 2 from J; bases not matched to a gene: 5. The CDR3 region is CASSKGLAGNTDTQYF. The DNA for the CDR3 is TGTGCCAGCAGCAAAGGACTAGCGGGGAACACAGATACGCAGTATTTT.

This clone has only one observation. V usage is TRBV19 and J usage is TRBJ2-7; 8 nucleotides match TRBD2. The V gene end was trimmed by 6 bases and the J gene end by 0 bases; junction bases not matched to a gene: 4. The CDR3 runs 14 residues. Germline lookup yields CDR1 LNHDA and CDR2 SQIVND (reference sequence). The CDR3 region is CASSLAGRSYEQYF. The CDR3 DNA reads as TGTGCCAGTAGCTTAGCGGGGCGCTCCTACGAGCAGTACTTC. Based on the CDR3 plus reference TRBV19 and TRBJ2-7, the full variable domain is DGGITQSPKYLFRKEGQNVTLSCEQNLNHDAMYWYRQDPGQGLRLIYYSQIVNDFQKGDIAEGYSVSREKKESFPLTVTSAQKNPTAFYLCASSLAGRSYEQYFGPGTRLTVT.

The V call is TRBV19, the J call TRBJ2-2; the D gene is possibly TRBD2 (5 bases). Trimming stripped 6 bases from V and 6 bases from J, with 8 bases between. Germline loops: CDR1 LNHDA, CDR2 SQIVND (reference sequence). The CDR3 consists of 12 residues. Here the CDR3 reads CASRGGPGELFF. The CDR3 DNA reads TGTGCCAGTAGAGGAGGCCCCGGGGAGCTGTTTTTT.

This clone was detected only a few times. The chain links TRBV9 to TRBJ2-1, with D maybe TRBD2 (6 bases). V shed 4 bases and J shed 5 bases, with 13 bases lying between them. Germline CDR1 is SGDLS and CDR2 is YYNGEE. The CDR3 loop spans 14 amino acids. The CDR3 coding sequence is TGTGCCAGCAGCCCGATACCTAGCGACAATGAGCAGTTCTTC. This codes for CASSPIPSDNEQFF.

Worth noting for this clone: This CDR3 is also generated by other DNA sequences in the sample. The chain carries TRBV18 and TRBJ2-7, with TRBD2 as a possible D gene (6 bases). The V and J ends lost 3 bases and 3 bases respectively, with 6 bases between them. Looked up from germline, CDR1 is KGHSH and CDR2 is LQKENI. The CDR3 is made up of 12 amino acids. CDR3 nucleotides: TGTGCCAGCTCACCGGGGGGCTACGAGCAGTACTTC. It translates to CASSPGGYEQYF. The variable domain in full, with the rest retrieved from reference TRBV18 and TRBJ2-7, is NAGVMQNPRHLVRRRGQEARLRCSPMKGHSHVYWYRQLPEEGLKFMVYLQKENIIDESGMPKERFSAEFPKEGPSILRIQQVVRGDSAAYFCASSPGGYEQYFGPGTRLTVT.

The J gene is TRBJ2-7, the V gene TRBV6-8; 11 nucleotides agree with TRBD2. Unmatched junction bases numbered 6, after V lost 4 bases and J lost 4 bases. This CDR3 has 15 residues. From germline, CDR1 is MNHGY and CDR2 SAAAGT. The DNA for the CDR3 is TGTGCCAGCAGTTCCCGGACTAGCGGGCAGTACGAGCAGTACTTC. Protein sequence: CASSSRTSGQYEQYF.

This clone was counted between two and nine times. The chain recombines TRBV28 with TRBJ2-7; 7 bases line up with TRBD1. The CDR3 extends over 15 amino acids. Unmatched junction bases numbered 12, after V lost 4 bases and J lost 6 bases. The germline gives CDR1 MDHEN, CDR2 SYDVKM. The CDR3 protein is CASSSIGTASAEQYF. CDR3 DNA sequence: TGTGCCAGCAGTTCCATAGGGACAGCCTCTGCCGAGCAGTACTTC.

This clone was detected only once. The chain employs TRBV29-1 and TRBJ2-3; no firm D call. The CDR3 runs to 12 residues. CDR1 is SQVTM, CDR2 ANQGSEA, per germline. Deletions cut 5 bases from V and 2 bases from J, with 8 bases between. CDR3: CSVQSVTDTQYF. The CDR3 nucleotides read TGCAGCGTTCAGTCGGTCACAGATACGCAGTATTTT.

This rearrangement joins TRBV6-8 to TRBJ1-2; D is unclear. The CDR3 consists of 13 residues. V shed 6 bases and J shed 7 bases, with 15 bases lying between them. CDR1 and CDR2 (germline): MNHGY, SAAAGT. The CDR3, as DNA: TGTGCCAGCAGAACCCCGGGCGGAGGTGGCTACACCTTC. Translated: CASRTPGGGGYTF.

This clone appeared once. V is TRBV30 and J is TRBJ1-3; D uncertain. The germline V gene encodes CDR1 GTSNPN and CDR2 SVGIG (reference sequence). The CDR3 totals 15 residues. V was clipped by 8 bases and J by 2 bases, with 19 bases between them. Here the CDR3 DNA reads TGTGCCGGAGAGGCGGGAACGACTACTGGAAACACCATATATTTT. Protein: CAGEAGTTTGNTIYF. The full variable domain, its missing parts supplied by reference TRBV30 and TRBJ1-3, is SQTIHQWPATLVQPVGSPLSLECTVEGTSNPNLYWYRQAAGRGLQLLFYSVGIGQISSEVPQNLSASRPQDRQFILSSKKLLLSDSGFYLCAGEAGTTTGNTIYFGEGSWLTVV.

In this sample, this clone turned up a few times. The chain employs TRBV7-5 and TRBJ2-4; the DNA was not compared with TRBD2, the D call given in the table. TRBV7-5 is shown as a pseudogene. CDR3 length equals 19 residues. The CDR3 loop is CASSQLGGGSATAKNIQYF. The CDR3 coding sequence is TGTGCCAGCAGCCAACTAGGGGGAGGGTCGGCAACCGCCAAAAACATTCAGTACTTC.